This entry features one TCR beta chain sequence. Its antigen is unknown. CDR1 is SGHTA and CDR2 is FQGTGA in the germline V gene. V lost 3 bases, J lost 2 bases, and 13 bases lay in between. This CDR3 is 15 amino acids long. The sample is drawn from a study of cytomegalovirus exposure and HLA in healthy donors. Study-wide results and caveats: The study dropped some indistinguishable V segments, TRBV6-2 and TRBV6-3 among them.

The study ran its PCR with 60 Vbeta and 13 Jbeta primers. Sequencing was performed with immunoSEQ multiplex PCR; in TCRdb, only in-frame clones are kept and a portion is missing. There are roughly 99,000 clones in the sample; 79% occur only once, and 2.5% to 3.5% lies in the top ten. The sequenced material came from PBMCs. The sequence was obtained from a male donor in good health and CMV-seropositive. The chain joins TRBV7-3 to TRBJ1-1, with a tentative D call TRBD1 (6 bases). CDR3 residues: CASSFTGTTNTEAFF. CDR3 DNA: TGTGCCAGCAGCTTCACCGGGACAACCAACACTGAAGCTTTCTTT.